This TCR beta chain comes out of a study of cytomegalovirus exposure and HLA in healthy donors. Study-wide results and caveats: Within an earlier analysis, most TCR beta V segments proved productive either about 87% or about 30% of the time. Association of a missense DCLRE1C variant with TCR beta V- and J-gene trimming was reported in a later analysis. The authors confirmed in vitro that three CMV-associated chains were specific for CMV antigens.

The PCR used 60 Vbeta and 13 Jbeta primers. Profiled with immunoSEQ multiplex PCR; TCRdb holds only in-frame clones, not every one. The table includes around 170,000 clones, around 80% detected once. As for this clone: The antigen is not known.

The specimen was PBMCs. The receptor comes from a middle-aged man in good health and CMV-seronegative.

The chain's CDR3 is CASSLGFRGSYEQYF. Written as DNA, the CDR3 is TGTGCCAGCAGCTTAGGTTTCAGGGGTTCCTACGAGCAGTACTTC. The J gene is TRBJ2-7, the V gene TRBV7-2, with D possibly being TRBD1 (6 bases). V was cut by 1 base and J by 1 base, with 11 bases left in between. The CDR3 covers 15 residues. CDR1 and CDR2 from the germline V gene are SGHTA and FQGNSA.